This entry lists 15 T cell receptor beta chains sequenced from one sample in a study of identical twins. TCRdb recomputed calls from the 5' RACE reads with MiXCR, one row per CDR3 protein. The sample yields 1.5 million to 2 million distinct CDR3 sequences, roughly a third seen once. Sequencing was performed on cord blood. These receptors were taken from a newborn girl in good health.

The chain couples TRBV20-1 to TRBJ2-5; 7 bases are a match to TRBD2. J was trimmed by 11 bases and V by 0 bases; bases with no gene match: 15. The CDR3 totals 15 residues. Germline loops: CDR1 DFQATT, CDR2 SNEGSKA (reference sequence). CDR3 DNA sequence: TGCAGTGCTAGAGATGGGGGGGAGGCGTACAATGAGCAGTACTTC. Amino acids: CSARDGGEAYNEQYF.

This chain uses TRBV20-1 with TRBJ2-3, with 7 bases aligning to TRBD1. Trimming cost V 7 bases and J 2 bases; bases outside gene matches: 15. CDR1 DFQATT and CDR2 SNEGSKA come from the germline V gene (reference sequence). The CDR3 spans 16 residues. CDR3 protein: CSVPRLRDSSTDTQYF. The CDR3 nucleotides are TGCAGTGTTCCTCGACTCCGGGACAGCTCCACAGATACGCAGTATTTT.

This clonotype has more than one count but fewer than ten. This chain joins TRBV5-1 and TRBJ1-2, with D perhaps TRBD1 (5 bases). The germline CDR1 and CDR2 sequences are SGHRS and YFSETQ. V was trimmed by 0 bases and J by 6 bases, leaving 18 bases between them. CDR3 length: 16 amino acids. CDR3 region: CASSLAAGTRVDGYTF. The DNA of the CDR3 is TGCGCCAGCAGCTTGGCTGCGGGGACCCGAGTGGATGGCTACACCTTC.

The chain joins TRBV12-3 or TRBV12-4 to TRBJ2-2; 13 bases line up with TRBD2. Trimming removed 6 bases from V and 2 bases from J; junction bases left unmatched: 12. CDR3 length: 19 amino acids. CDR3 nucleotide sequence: TGTGCCAGCAGGACGTCCGGGACTAGCGGGGTTCTTAACACCGGGGAGCTGTTTTTT. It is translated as CASRTSGTSGVLNTGELFF.

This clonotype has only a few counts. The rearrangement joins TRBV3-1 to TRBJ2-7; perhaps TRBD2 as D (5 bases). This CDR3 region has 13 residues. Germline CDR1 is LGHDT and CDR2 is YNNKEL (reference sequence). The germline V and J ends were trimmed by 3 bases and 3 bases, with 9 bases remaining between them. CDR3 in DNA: TGTGCCAGCAGCCATGGACTGGGCTACGAGCAGTACTTC. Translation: CASSHGLGYEQYF.

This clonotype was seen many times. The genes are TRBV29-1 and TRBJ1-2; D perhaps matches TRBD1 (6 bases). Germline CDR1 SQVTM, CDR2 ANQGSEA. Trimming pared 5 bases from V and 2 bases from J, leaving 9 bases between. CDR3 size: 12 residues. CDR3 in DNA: TGCAGCGTTAACAGGGAAAACTATGGCTACACCTTC. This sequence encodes CSVNRENYGYTF.

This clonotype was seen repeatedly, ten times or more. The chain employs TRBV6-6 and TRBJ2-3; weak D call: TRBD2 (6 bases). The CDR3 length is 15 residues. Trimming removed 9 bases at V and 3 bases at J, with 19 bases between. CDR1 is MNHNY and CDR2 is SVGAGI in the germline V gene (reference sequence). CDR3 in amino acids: CASLPRLVATDTQYF. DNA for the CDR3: TGTGCCAGTTTGCCCCGACTAGTGGCTACAGATACGCAGTATTTT.

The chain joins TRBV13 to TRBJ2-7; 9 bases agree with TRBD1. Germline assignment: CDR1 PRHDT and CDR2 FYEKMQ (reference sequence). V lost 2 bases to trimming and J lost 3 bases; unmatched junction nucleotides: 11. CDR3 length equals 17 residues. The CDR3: CASSLTFGQGIYYEQYF. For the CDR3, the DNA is TGTGCCAGCAGCTTAACGTTCGGACAGGGGATTTACTACGAGCAGTACTTC.

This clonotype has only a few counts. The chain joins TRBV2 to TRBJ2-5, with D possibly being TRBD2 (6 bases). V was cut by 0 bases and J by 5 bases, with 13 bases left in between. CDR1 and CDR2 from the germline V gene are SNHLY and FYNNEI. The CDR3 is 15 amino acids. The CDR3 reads CASSEAGGMRETQYF. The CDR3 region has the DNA TGTGCCAGCAGTGAAGCGGGGGGAATGCGGGAGACCCAGTACTTC.

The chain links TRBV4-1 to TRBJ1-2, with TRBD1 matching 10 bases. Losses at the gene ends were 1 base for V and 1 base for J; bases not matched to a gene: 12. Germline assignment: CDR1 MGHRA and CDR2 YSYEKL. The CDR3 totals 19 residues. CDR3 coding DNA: TGCGCCAGCAGCCAAGCCCCAAGGACAGGGGGGGGCCTTAACTATGGCTACACCTTC. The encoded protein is CASSQAPRTGGGLNYGYTF.

CDR3 in amino acids: CASSQLSGTPNYEQYF. The CDR3 DNA reads as TGTGCCAGCAGCCAACTATCCGGGACGCCTAACTACGAGCAGTACTTC. The chain has TRBV3-1 and TRBJ2-7, with D possibly called TRBD1 or TRBD2 (5 bases each). V was trimmed by 2 bases and J by 3 bases, leaving 17 bases between them. CDR3 length equals 16 residues. The germline gives CDR1 LGHDT, CDR2 YNNKEL (reference sequence).

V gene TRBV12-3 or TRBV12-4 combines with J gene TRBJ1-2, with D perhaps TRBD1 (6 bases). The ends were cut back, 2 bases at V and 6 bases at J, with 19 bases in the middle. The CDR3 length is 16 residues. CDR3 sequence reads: CASSLRVSGGLNGYTF. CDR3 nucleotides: TGTGCCAGCAGTTTAAGGGTGTCGGGGGGGCTGAATGGCTACACCTTC.

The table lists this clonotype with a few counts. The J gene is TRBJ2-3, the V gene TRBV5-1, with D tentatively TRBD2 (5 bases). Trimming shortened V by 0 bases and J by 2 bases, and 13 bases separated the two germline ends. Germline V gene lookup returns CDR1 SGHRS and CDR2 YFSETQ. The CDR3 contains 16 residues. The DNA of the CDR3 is TGCGCCAGCAGCTTGGGTCTACTAGGGCTCACAGATACGCAGTATTTT. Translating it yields CASSLGLLGLTDTQYF.

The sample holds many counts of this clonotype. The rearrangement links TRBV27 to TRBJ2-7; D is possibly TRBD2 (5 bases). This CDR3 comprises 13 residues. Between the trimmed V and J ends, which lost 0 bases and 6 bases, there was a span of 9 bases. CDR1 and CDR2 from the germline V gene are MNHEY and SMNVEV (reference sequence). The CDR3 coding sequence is TGTGCCAGCAGTTTATCTAGGAGCGGCGAGCAGTACTTC. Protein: CASSLSRSGEQYF.

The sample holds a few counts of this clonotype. The CDR3 spells CSVPTTAAAETQYF. In DNA form, the CDR3 reads TGCAGCGTTCCAACGACAGCCGCGGCAGAGACCCAGTACTTC. This chain joins TRBV29-1 and TRBJ2-5; a weak D match, TRBD1 (5 bases). Germline CDR1 and CDR2: SQVTM and ANQGSEA. V gave up 5 bases and J gave up 4 bases, with 17 bases separating them. The CDR3 sequence is 14 residues long.